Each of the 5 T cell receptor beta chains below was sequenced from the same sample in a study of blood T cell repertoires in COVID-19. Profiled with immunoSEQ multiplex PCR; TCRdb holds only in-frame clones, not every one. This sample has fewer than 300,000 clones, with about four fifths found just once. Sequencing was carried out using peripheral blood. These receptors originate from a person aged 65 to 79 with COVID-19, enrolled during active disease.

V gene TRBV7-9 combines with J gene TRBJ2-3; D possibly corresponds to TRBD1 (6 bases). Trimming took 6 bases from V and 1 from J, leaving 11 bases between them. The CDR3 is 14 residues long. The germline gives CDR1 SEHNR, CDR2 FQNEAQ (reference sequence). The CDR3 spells CASSTGSGTDTQYF. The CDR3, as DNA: TGTGCCAGCAGTACAGGGAGCGGCACAGATACGCAGTATTTT.

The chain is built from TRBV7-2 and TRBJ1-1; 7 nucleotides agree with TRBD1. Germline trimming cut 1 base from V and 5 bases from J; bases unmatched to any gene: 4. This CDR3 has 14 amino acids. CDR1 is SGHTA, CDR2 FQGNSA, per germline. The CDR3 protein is CASSLGAGGTEAFF. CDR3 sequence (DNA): TGTGCCAGCAGCTTAGGTGCAGGGGGAACTGAAGCTTTCTTT.

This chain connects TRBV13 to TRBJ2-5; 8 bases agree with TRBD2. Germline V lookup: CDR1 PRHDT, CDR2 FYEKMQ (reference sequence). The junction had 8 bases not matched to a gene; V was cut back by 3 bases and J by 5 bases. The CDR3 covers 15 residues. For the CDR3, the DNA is TGTGCCAGCAGCTTGGAGGGGACTAGGTACGAGACCCAGTACTTC. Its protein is CASSLEGTRYETQYF.

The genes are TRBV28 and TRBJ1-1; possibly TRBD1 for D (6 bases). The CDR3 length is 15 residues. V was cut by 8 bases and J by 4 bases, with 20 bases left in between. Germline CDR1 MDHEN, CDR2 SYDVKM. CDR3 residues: CASGQVGRGGTEAFF. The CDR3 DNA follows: TGTGCCAGCGGGCAGGTGGGGAGAGGGGGCACTGAAGCTTTCTTT. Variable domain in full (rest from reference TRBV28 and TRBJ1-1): DVKVTQSSRYLVKRTGEKVFLECVQDMDHENMFWYRQDPGLGLRLIYFSYDVKMKEKGDIPEGYSVSREKKERFSLILESASTNQTSMYLCASGQVGRGGTEAFFGQGTRLTVV.

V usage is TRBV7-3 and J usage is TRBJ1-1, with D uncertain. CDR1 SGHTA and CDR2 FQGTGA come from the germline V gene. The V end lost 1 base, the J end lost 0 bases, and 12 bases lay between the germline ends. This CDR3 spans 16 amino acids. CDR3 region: CASSLIPGPLNTEAFF. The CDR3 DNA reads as TGTGCCAGCAGCTTAATTCCAGGTCCTCTGAACACTGAAGCTTTCTTT.